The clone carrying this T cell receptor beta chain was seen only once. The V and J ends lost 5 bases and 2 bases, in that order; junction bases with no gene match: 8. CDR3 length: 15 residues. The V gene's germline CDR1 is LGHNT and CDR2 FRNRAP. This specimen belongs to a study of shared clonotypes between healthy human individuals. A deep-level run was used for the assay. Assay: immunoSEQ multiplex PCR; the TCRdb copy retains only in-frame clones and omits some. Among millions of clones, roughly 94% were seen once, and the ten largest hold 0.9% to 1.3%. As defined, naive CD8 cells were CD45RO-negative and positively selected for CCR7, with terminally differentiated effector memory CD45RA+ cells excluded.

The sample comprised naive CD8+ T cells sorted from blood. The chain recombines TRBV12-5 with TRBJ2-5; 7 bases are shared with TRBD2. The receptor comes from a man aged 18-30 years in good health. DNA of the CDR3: TGTGCTAGTGGTGTGGGGTGGGGAGGGCAAGAGACCCAGTACTTC. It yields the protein CASGVGWGGQETQYF.